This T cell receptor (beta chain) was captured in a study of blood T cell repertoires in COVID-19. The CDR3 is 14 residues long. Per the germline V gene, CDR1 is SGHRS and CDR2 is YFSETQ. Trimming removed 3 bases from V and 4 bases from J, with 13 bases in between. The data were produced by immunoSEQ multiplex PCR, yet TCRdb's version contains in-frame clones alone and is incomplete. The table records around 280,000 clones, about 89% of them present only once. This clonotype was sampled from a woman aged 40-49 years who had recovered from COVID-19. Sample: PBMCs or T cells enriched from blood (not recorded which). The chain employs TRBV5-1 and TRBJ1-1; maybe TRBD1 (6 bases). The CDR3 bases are TGCGCCAGCAGCTGGGGCAGGGGCGGCACTGAAGCTTTCTTT. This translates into CASSWGRGGTEAFF.